This T cell receptor beta chain was recorded in a study of response to subunit inactivated influenza vaccine. This clonotype turned up a few times. Its specificity is unknown. Study-wide results and caveats: The study's authors posited that every seasonal influenza vaccination enlists few new T cells.

TCRdb ran MiXCR on the RT-PCR reads and lists one entry per CDR3 protein. The data hold 500,000 to 600,000 distinct CDR3 sequences, with around 13% observed a single time. Trimming shortened V by 6 bases and J by 4 bases, and 21 bases separated the two germline ends. Germline V gene sequence: CDR1 MNHNS, CDR2 SASEGT. This CDR3 is built from 16 residues. The chain couples TRBV6-1 to TRBJ1-1; a weak D match, TRBD1 (6 bases). Sequences were derived from PBMCs from blood, sampled more than 35 days after vaccination. The sequence was collected from a man aged 45-60 years who received an inactivated influenza vaccine. This CDR3 reads CASRKGEGWGATEAFF. DNA of the CDR3: TGTGCCAGCAGAAAAGGGGAAGGTTGGGGGGCCACTGAAGCTTTCTTT.